This TCR beta chain originates from a study of T cell repertoires in cytomegalovirus infection. Study context: Through public TCR beta signatures, both CMV infection and matching HLA type were indicated.

The CDR3 sequence is 16 residues long. V dropped 1 base and J dropped 4 bases, with 15 bases sitting between them. CDR1 and CDR2 from the germline V gene are SGHAT and FQNNGV. Concerning this clonotype itself: What it recognizes is unknown.

Using its own MiXCR run on the reads, TCRdb lists one record per CDR3 protein. The sample yields roughly 760,000 distinct CDR3 sequences, roughly a third seen once. Findings and limits, study-wide: Dominant in the ex vivo response were TCR beta clonotypes restricted by HLA-C and specific for CMV. Summed public TCR beta family frequency identified CMV carriers bearing the relevant HLA.

Sequencing was carried out using PBMCs. This sequence was found in a human donor in good health (CMV status not recorded). Some clones in this sample may be carry-over from other donors' samples. This rearrangement joins TRBV11-2 to TRBJ2-3; D is perhaps TRBD1 (5 bases). Here the CDR3 DNA reads TGTGCCAGCAGCTTAGTGTCCTCCCTGGGGCCAGATACGCAGTATTTT. It codes for CASSLVSSLGPDTQYF. Combining the CDR3 with reference TRBV11-2 and TRBJ2-3 gives the whole variable domain EAGVAQSPRYKIIEKRQSVAFWCNPISGHATLYWYQQILGQGPKLLIQFQNNGVVDDSQLPKDRFSAERLKGVDSTLKIQPAKLEDSAVYLCASSLVSSLGPDTQYFGPGTRLTVL.